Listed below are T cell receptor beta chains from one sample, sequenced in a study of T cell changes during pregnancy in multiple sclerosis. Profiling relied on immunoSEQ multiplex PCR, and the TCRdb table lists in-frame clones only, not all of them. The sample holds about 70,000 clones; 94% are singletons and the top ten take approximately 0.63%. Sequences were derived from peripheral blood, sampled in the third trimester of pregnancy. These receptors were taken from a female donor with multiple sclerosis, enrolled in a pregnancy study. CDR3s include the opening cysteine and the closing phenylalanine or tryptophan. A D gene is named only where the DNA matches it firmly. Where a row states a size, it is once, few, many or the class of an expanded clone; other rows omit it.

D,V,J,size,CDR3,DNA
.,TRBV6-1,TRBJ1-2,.,CASTTGVRGYGYTF,TGTGCCAGCACCACGGGGGTTAGGGGCTATGGCTACACCTTC
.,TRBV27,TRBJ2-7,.,CASTQNVGQRAYEQYF,TGTGCCAGCACCCAAAACGTGGGACAACGTGCCTACGAGCAGTACTTC
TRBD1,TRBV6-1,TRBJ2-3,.,CASSEPPQGADTQYF,TGTGCCAGCAGTGAACCCCCACAGGGGGCAGATACGCAGTATTTT
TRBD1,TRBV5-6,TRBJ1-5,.,CASSWGTVRQPQHF,TGTGCCAGCAGCTGGGGGACAGTACGACAGCCCCAGCATTTT
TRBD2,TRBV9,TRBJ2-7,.,CASSGGGSYEQYF,TGTGCCAGCAGCGGGGGGGGCTCCTACGAGCAGTACTTC
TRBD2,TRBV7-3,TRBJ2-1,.,CASSERGGYNEQFF,TGTGCCAGCAGCGAGCGGGGGGGGTACAATGAGCAGTTCTTC
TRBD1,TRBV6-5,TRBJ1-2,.,CASSYTGQGASGYTF,TGTGCCAGCAGTTATACCGGACAGGGGGCCTCCGGCTACACCTTC
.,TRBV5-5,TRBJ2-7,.,CASSLIASAYEQYF,TGTGCCAGCAGCCTAATTGCTAGCGCCTACGAGCAGTACTTC
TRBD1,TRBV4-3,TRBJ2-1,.,CASSDSTGAIYNEQFF,TGCGCCAGCAGCGACTCGACAGGGGCAATATACAATGAGCAGTTCTTC
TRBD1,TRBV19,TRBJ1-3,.,CASSVPQGAAGNTIYF,TGTGCCAGTAGTGTGCCCCAGGGGGCAGCCGGAAACACCATATATTTT
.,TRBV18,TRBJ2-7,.,CASSPYRQEQYF,TGTGCCAGCTCACCCTATCGACAGGAGCAGTACTTC
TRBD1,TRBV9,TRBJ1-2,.,CASSVEGSTGGRGYTF,TGTGCCAGCAGCGTAGAGGGATCGACAGGGGGACGTGGCTACACCTTC
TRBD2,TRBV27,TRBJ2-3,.,CASRFGLAGTDTQYF,TGTGCCAGCCGATTCGGACTAGCGGGGACAGATACGCAGTATTTT
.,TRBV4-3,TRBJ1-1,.,CASSQGQFNTEAFF,TGCGCCAGCAGCCAAGGGCAGTTTAACACTGAAGCTTTCTTT
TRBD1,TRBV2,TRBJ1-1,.,CANNRGNANTEAFF,TGTGCCAATAACAGGGGCAACGCGAACACTGAAGCTTTCTTT
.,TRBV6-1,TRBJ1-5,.,CATLYQQAPQPQHF,TGTGCCACCTTATATCAGCAGGCCCCTCAGCCCCAGCATTTT
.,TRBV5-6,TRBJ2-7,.,CASSLVGQSLSYEQYF,TGTGCCAGCAGCTTGGTAGGACAGAGCCTCTCCTACGAGCAGTACTTC
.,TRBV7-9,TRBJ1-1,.,CASSLRSGPEAFF,TGTGCCAGCAGTCTCAGATCTGGCCCTGAAGCTTTCTTT
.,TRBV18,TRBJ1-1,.,CASSPTDSPNTEAFF,TGTGCCAGCTCACCAACTGACAGTCCTAACACTGAAGCTTTCTTT
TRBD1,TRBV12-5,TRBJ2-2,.,CASGSTRDRANTGELFF,TGTGCTAGTGGTTCAACCCGGGACAGAGCGAACACCGGGGAGCTGTTTTTT
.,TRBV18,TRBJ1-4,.,CASSQVMSDEKLFF,TGTGCCAGCTCCCAGGTGATGAGTGATGAAAAACTGTTTTTT
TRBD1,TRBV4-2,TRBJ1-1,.,CASSQSGQGFTEAFF,TGTGCCAGCAGCCAGTCCGGACAGGGTTTCACTGAAGCTTTCTTT
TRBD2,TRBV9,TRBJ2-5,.,CASRPSGGAWETQYF,TGTGCCAGCCGACCTAGCGGGGGGGCCTGGGAGACCCAGTACTTC
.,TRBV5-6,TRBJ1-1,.,CASRTTVNTEAFF,TGTGCCAGCAGAACCACGGTGAACACTGAAGCTTTCTTT
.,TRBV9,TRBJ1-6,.,CASSVVAGPPLHF,TGTGCCAGCAGCGTAGTTGCAGGGCCGCCCCTCCACTTT
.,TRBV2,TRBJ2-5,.,CASSDRRNTQETQYF,TGTGCCAGCAGTGATCGGCGGAACACCCAAGAGACCCAGTACTTC
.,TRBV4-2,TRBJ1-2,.,CASSQNAESRGYTF,TGTGCCAGCAGCCAAAATGCCGAGAGTCGGGGCTACACCTTC
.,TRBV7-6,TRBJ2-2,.,CASSFEGAGELFF,TGTGCCAGCAGCTTCGAAGGGGCCGGGGAGCTGTTTTTT
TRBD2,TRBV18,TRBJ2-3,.,CASSPPSGVADTQYF,TGTGCCAGCTCACCCCCCAGCGGGGTCGCAGATACGCAGTATTTT
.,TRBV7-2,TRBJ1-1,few,CASSLGGQTEAFF,TGTGCCAGCAGCTTAGGCGGACAGACTGAAGCTTTCTTT
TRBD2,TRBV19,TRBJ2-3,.,CASSYGGGTDTQYF,TGTGCCAGTAGTTACGGGGGGGGCACAGATACGCAGTATTTT
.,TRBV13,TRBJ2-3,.,CASSGSEAYTQYF,TGTGCCAGCAGCGGTAGCGAAGCGTATACGCAGTATTTT
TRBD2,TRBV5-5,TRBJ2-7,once,CASSFPGGGVNEQYF,TGTGCCAGCAGCTTTCCGGGAGGGGGGGTAAACGAGCAGTACTTC
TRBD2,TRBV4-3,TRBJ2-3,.,CASSQDGGGAPDTQYF,TGCGCCAGCAGCCAAGATGGCGGGGGGGCCCCAGATACGCAGTATTTT
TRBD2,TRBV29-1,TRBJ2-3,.,CSVSGGTSGSTDTQYF,TGCAGTGTGTCCGGCGGGACTAGCGGAAGCACAGATACGCAGTATTTT
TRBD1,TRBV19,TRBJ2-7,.,CASSTGTGAHEQYF,TGTGCCAGTAGTACCGGGACAGGGGCCCACGAGCAGTACTTC
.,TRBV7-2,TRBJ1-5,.,CASSLLSRSNQPQHF,TGTGCCAGCAGCTTACTCTCGAGAAGCAATCAGCCCCAGCATTTT
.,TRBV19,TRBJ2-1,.,CASSMTTTYNEQFF,TGTGCCAGTAGTATGACTACGACCTACAATGAGCAGTTCTTC
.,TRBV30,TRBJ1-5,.,CAWSGGTSTNQPQHF,TGTGCCTGGAGTGGGGGGACTTCAACCAATCAGCCCCAGCATTTT
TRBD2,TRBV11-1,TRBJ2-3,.,CASSLLIAGTDTQYF,TGTGCCAGCAGCTTACTGATAGCGGGGACAGATACGCAGTATTTT
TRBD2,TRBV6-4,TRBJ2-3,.,CASSDSGGGTNTQYF,TGTGCCAGCAGTGACTCCGGGGGGGGAACAAATACGCAGTATTTT
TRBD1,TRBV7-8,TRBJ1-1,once,CASSFNRQGAYTEAFF,TGTGCCAGCAGCTTCAATCGACAGGGGGCTTACACTGAAGCTTTCTTT
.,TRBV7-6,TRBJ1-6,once,CASSPEVTPGNSPLHF,TGTGCCAGCAGCCCGGAGGTCACGCCGGGGAATTCACCCCTCCACTTT
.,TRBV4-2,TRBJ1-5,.,CASSQGTESNQPQHF,TGTGCCAGCAGCCAAGGGACAGAGAGCAATCAGCCCCAGCATTTT
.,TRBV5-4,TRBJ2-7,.,CASSPGYGAYEQYF,TGTGCCAGCAGCCCGGGATACGGCGCCTACGAGCAGTACTTC
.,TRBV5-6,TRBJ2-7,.,CASSLALRGDEQYF,TGTGCCAGCAGCTTGGCCCTGCGGGGCGACGAGCAGTACTTC
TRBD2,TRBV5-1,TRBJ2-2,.,CASSTLTSSGGAGELFF,TGCGCCAGCAGCACCTTAACCTCCAGCGGGGGGGCCGGGGAGCTGTTTTTT
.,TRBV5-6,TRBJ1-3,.,CASSLVLEPHSGNTIYF,TGTGCCAGCAGCTTGGTGTTGGAGCCGCACTCTGGAAACACCATATATTTT